This entry is about one TCR beta chain. No antigen is known for it. The data stem from a study of CD8+CD57+ T cells in acquired aplastic anemia. The study, taken as a whole, reports: Overlapping CD8+ CDR3 repertoires of patients and controls contained under 35 shared sequences.

The germline V gene encodes CDR1 LNHDA and CDR2 SQIVND (reference sequence). The J segment lost 4 bases and the V segment lost 4 bases, leaving 6 bases of the junction unmatched. The CDR3 contains 14 residues. The TCR beta profiling, which covered VDJ combination and CDR3 sequence, was carried out using genomic DNA as the template. TCRdb used MiXCR to reprocess the reads, holding one entry per CDR3 protein. Of 200,000 to 250,000 distinct CDR3 sequences in the sample, around 60% are singletons; the top ten hold approximately 32%. J is TRBJ1-1 and V is TRBV19, with TRBD1 matching 7 bases. The sample taken for sequencing was sorted CD4+, CD8+, or CD8+CD57+ T cells (not recorded which) from PBMCs. This TCR came from a human donor in good health. The CDR3 DNA reads as TGTGCCAGTAGTAAGGACAGGATGGGCACTGAAGCTTTCTTT. It encodes CASSKDRMGTEAFF.